Detailed here is one T cell receptor beta chain. These data come from a study of shared T cell receptors in the human thymus. There are 15 residues in the CDR3. Looked up from germline, CDR1 is SGDLS and CDR2 is YYNGEE. V gave up 4 bases and J gave up 5 bases; unmatched junction bases: 9. Data came from immunoSEQ multiplex PCR; TCRdb stores just in-frame clones and leaves some out. The table lists some 700,000 clones, approximately 87% of them singletons, with 0.0085% to 0.012% in the top ten. These data also featured in a second study, about human thymus T cells.

This chain links TRBV9 with TRBJ2-5; 9 bases fit TRBD1. Sequenced sample: thymocytes. The TCR was taken from a boy under two years old with a congenital heart defect. The CDR3 sequence: CASSPRDREGETQYF. The CDR3 DNA follows: TGTGCCAGCAGCCCCCGGGACAGGGAGGGGGAGACCCAGTACTTC.